Shown below are 3 T cell receptor beta chains from a single sample sequenced in a study of Tregs in tolerant kidney transplant recipients. Produced via immunoSEQ multiplex PCR; TCRdb's table is partial and in-frame only. This sample has about 120,000 clones, with around nine tenths found just once. Sequencing was done on a sample of CD4+ T cells from blood. The receptor source for this set is a human donor in good health.

The gene calls are TRBV30 and TRBJ2-7, with D hard to call. This CDR3 has 10 amino acids. V lost 5 bases to trimming and J lost 1 base, with 3 bases between them. Germline CDR1 GTSNPN, CDR2 SVGIG (reference sequence). The CDR3: CAWGSYEQYF. CDR3 sequence (DNA): TGTGCCTGGGGATCCTACGAGCAGTACTTC.

This clone appeared a single time. The chain carries TRBV7-8 and TRBJ1-1; D is ambiguous. The CDR3 covers 17 residues. Germline V gene sequence: CDR1 SGHVS, CDR2 FQNEAQ. Trimming cost V 5 bases and J 0 bases, with 19 bases left between them. CDR3 DNA sequence: TGTGCCAGCAGCCCCCTTCAGAGGCCATCGATGAACACTGAAGCTTTCTTT. Its translation: CASSPLQRPSMNTEAFF.

The CDR3 nucleotides read TGTGCCAGCAGCCGACTAGCGGGGAAAACCTACAATGAGCAGTTCTTC. Translated: CASSRLAGKTYNEQFF. The chain couples TRBV7-3 to TRBJ2-1, with 11 bases aligning to TRBD2. The CDR3 is 16 amino acids. Trimming at V came to 5 bases and at J to 2 bases, leaving 5 bases not matched to a gene. CDR1 SGHTA and CDR2 FQGTGA come from the germline V gene.